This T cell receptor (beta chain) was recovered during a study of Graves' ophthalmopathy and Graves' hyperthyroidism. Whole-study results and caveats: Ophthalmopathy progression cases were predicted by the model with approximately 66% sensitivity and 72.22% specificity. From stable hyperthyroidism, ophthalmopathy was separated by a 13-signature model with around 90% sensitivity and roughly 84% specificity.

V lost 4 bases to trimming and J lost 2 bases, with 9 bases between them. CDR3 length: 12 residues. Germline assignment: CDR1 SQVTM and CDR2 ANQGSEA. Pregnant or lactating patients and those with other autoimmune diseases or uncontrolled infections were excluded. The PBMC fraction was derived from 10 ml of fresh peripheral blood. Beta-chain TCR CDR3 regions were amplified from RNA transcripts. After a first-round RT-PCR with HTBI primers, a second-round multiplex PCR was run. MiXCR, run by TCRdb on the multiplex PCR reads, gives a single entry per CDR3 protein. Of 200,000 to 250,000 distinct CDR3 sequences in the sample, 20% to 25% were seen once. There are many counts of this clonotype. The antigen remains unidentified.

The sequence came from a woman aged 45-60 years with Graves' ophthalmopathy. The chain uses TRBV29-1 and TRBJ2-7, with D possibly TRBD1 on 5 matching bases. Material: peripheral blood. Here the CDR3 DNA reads TGCAGCGTTGTTTGGGGCCCCTACGAGCAGTACTTC. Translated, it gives CSVVWGPYEQYF.